Listed below are T cell receptor beta chains from one sample, sequenced in a study of blood T cell repertoires in COVID-19. The assay was immunoSEQ multiplex PCR, and TCRdb's table has in-frame clones only and misses some. The sample consists of approximately 94,000 clones, around four fifths of them appearing once. Sequenced material: peripheral blood. These TCRs come from a man between 70 and 80 years old with active or convalescent COVID-19. CDR3s include the opening cysteine and the closing phenylalanine or tryptophan. Fields, in order: V gene, D gene, clone size, J gene, CDR3 protein, CDR3 DNA. A D gene is named only where the DNA matches it firmly. Clone size is shown for a subset of rows, as once, few, many or a class of expanded clone.

V: TRBV9
D: TRBD2
size: once
J: TRBJ2-1
CDR3: CASSARTSGAYYNEQFF
DNA: TGTGCCAGCAGCGCCCGGACTAGCGGGGCTTACTACAATGAGCAGTTCTTC

V: TRBV14
D: TRBD2
size: NA
J: TRBJ2-1
CDR3: CASSQGKLAGVTNEQFF
DNA: TGTGCCAGCAGCCAAGGAAAACTAGCGGGAGTGACCAATGAGCAGTTCTTC

V: TRBV30
D: NA
size: once
J: TRBJ1-6
CDR3: CAWSVNSDISPLHF
DNA: TGTGCCTGGAGTGTAAATAGTGACATTTCACCCCTCCACTTT

V: TRBV29-1
D: NA
size: many
J: TRBJ1-2
CDR3: CSVEGLSGYGYTF
DNA: TGCAGCGTCGAGGGACTATCGGGCTATGGCTACACCTTC

V: TRBV7-9
D: TRBD1
size: NA
J: TRBJ1-6
CDR3: CASSPVGQGSSPLHF
DNA: TGTGCCAGCAGCCCAGTGGGACAGGGAAGTTCACCCCTCCACTTT

V: TRBV11-2
D: NA
size: NA
J: TRBJ1-2
CDR3: CASSARQGDYGYTF
DNA: TGTGCCAGCAGCGCCAGGCAGGGTGACTATGGCTACACCTTC

V: TRBV7-9
D: NA
size: few
J: TRBJ1-4
CDR3: CASSSRGLSEKLFF
DNA: TGTGCCAGCAGCTCCAGGGGTTTGAGTGAAAAACTGTTTTTT

V: TRBV18
D: TRBD1
size: once
J: TRBJ1-5
CDR3: CASSPSGTGEAWTQHF
DNA: TGTGCCAGCTCACCATCCGGGACAGGGGAGGCTTGGACCCAGCATTTT

V: TRBV19
D: TRBD1
size: NA
J: TRBJ1-3
CDR3: CASSSEGRGRTGNTIYF
DNA: TGTGCCAGTAGTTCCGAGGGAAGGGGGCGAACTGGAAACACCATATATTTT

V: TRBV5-1
D: NA
size: NA
J: TRBJ1-6
CDR3: CASSSGQNNSPLHF
DNA: TGCGCCAGCAGCTCCGGACAGAATAATTCACCCCTCCACTTT

V: TRBV24-1
D: NA
size: NA
J: TRBJ2-3
CDR3: CATSGDNTDTQYF
DNA: TGTGCCACCAGTGGGGACAACACAGATACGCAGTATTTT

V: TRBV7-9
D: NA
size: NA
J: TRBJ1-3
CDR3: CASSLSRASGNTIYF
DNA: TGTGCCAGCAGCTTATCGCGGGCCTCTGGAAACACCATATATTTT

V: TRBV30
D: NA
size: once
J: TRBJ1-1
CDR3: CAWIPGLRAFF
DNA: TGTGCCTGGATCCCAGGTCTGAGAGCTTTCTTT

V: TRBV24-1
D: NA
size: NA
J: TRBJ1-3
CDR3: CATSEPGDYGNTIYF
DNA: TGTGCCACCAGTGAGCCAGGGGATTATGGAAACACCATATATTTT

V: TRBV4-1
D: NA
size: NA
J: TRBJ1-1
CDR3: CASSPVLRTEAFF
DNA: TGCGCCAGCAGCCCAGTACTCAGGACTGAAGCTTTCTTT

V: TRBV4-1
D: NA
size: once
J: TRBJ2-1
CDR3: CASSLPHGTVGEQFF
DNA: TGCGCCAGCAGCCTTCCCCATGGGACTGTCGGTGAGCAGTTCTTC

V: TRBV7-2
D: NA
size: NA
J: TRBJ1-4
CDR3: CASSLARGINEKLFF
DNA: TGTGCCAGCAGCTTAGCGCGGGGGATCAATGAAAAACTGTTTTTT

V: TRBV4-3
D: TRBD2
size: NA
J: TRBJ2-2
CDR3: CASSTRLAGGPPAGELFF
DNA: TGCGCCAGCAGCACCCGACTAGCGGGAGGCCCCCCGGCCGGGGAGCTGTTTTTT

V: TRBV6-5
D: TRBD1
size: NA
J: TRBJ1-5
CDR3: CASSGYRGGQPQHF
DNA: TGTGCCAGCAGCGGATACAGGGGCGGACAGCCCCAGCATTTT

V: TRBV5-1
D: TRBD2
size: NA
J: TRBJ2-1
CDR3: CASSPNLAGGPNEQFF
DNA: TGCGCCAGCAGCCCGAACCTAGCGGGAGGGCCCAATGAGCAGTTCTTC

V: TRBV11-3
D: TRBD2
size: many
J: TRBJ2-3
CDR3: CASSLDGTSGTEDTQYF
DNA: TGTGCCAGCAGCTTAGATGGCACTAGCGGGACCGAAGATACGCAGTATTTT

V: TRBV25-1
D: NA
size: many
J: TRBJ2-7
CDR3: CASSESYEQYF
DNA: TGTGCCAGCAGTGAGAGTTACGAGCAGTACTTC

V: TRBV19
D: TRBD1
size: once
J: TRBJ2-3
CDR3: CASSPGTGDSDTQYF
DNA: TGTGCCAGTAGCCCCGGGACAGGGGATTCAGATACGCAGTATTTT

V: TRBV24-1
D: NA
size: NA
J: TRBJ2-7
CDR3: CATSQSAGKEQYF
DNA: TGTGCCACCAGCCAATCGGCAGGGAAAGAGCAGTACTTC

V: TRBV6-5
D: TRBD2
size: NA
J: TRBJ2-1
CDR3: CATQRDGSSYNEQFF
DNA: TGTGCCACCCAGCGGGACGGAAGCTCCTACAATGAGCAGTTCTTC

V: TRBV7-9
D: TRBD1
size: NA
J: TRBJ2-1
CDR3: CASSPGQGQAINEQFF
DNA: TGTGCCAGCAGCCCGGGACAGGGACAAGCAATCAATGAGCAGTTCTTC

V: TRBV27
D: TRBD1
size: NA
J: TRBJ2-1
CDR3: CASSFPGQGANEQFF
DNA: TGTGCCAGCAGTTTCCCGGGACAGGGGGCAAATGAGCAGTTCTTC

V: TRBV28
D: NA
size: NA
J: TRBJ2-7
CDR3: CASSHDSYEQYF
DNA: TGTGCCAGCAGTCACGACAGCTACGAGCAGTACTTC